Below are 31 T cell receptor beta chains sequenced from a single sample in a study of blood T cell repertoires in COVID-19. Assay used: immunoSEQ multiplex PCR; TCRdb lists only in-frame clones, some missing. The repertoire holds tens of thousands of clones, with around 77% as singletons. Sequencing was done on a sample of peripheral blood. All receptors come from a man aged 55 to 70 with acute or convalescent COVID-19.

This sequence joins TRBV11-3 and TRBJ2-1; D may be TRBD2 (6 bases). Germline values: CDR1 SGHNT, CDR2 YENEEA. The CDR3 length is 15 residues. V lost 4 bases and J lost 7, with 17 bases in between. The CDR3 DNA is TGTGCCAGCAGCTCCTTGGGGGGTAGGCAGAATGAGCAGTTCTTC. Translating gives CASSSLGGRQNEQFF.

With regard to this clone: An end of the junction does not agree with germline; a read error may underlie this. The rearrangement links TRBV6-5 to TRBJ2-5; D is ambiguous. Germline values: CDR1 MNHEY, CDR2 SVGAGI. This CDR3 has 12 amino acids. The CDR3 region has the DNA TGTGCCAGCAATTACAGAGGAGAGACCCAGTACTTC. The encoded protein is CASNYRGETQYF.

The chain links TRBV10-3 to TRBJ1-1; perhaps TRBD1 as D (6 bases). The germline gives CDR1 ENHRY, CDR2 SYGVKD. This CDR3 contains 13 residues. The ends were cut back, 6 bases at V and 4 bases at J, with 12 bases in the middle. The CDR3 spells CAISGQTGTEAFF. CDR3 DNA: TGTGCCATCAGCGGACAGACCGGCACTGAAGCTTTCTTT.

The rearrangement links TRBV18 to TRBJ2-5, with 7 bases fitting TRBD2. After removal of 3 bases from V and 2 bases from J, the junction contained 6 bases not matched to a gene. CDR3 length equals 15 residues. Per germline, CDR1 KGHSH and CDR2 LQKENI. CDR3 bases: TGTGCCAGCTCACCCCCCCGGGGAGGGCAAGAGACCCAGTACTTC. Its translation is CASSPPRGGQETQYF.

The J gene is TRBJ2-1, the V gene TRBV16, with D possibly matching TRBD2 (7 bases). Trimming cost V 0 bases and J 7 bases, with 25 bases left between them. Germline values: CDR1 KGHSY, CDR2 FQNENV. The CDR3 has 19 amino acids. The DNA of the CDR3 is TGTGCCAGCAGCCAATCTGGCTTACGGGGCGGGGGCGCGAGAAATGAGCAGTTCTTC. Protein product: CASSQSGLRGGGARNEQFF.

By sample share, this clone is medium-sized. J is TRBJ1-6 and V is TRBV11-3; the D is unclear. The CDR3 totals 13 residues. The germline V gene has CDR1 SGHNT and CDR2 YENEEA. V lost 0 bases and J lost 8, with 5 bases in between. CDR3 nucleotides: TGTGCCAGCAGCTTAGACCTAGATTCACCCCTCCACTTT. It yields the protein CASSLDLDSPLHF.

The chain is built from TRBV6-2 or TRBV6-3 and TRBJ2-7; no clear D. V was trimmed by 0 bases and J by 4 bases, leaving 7 bases between them. This CDR3 is built from 13 residues. Per the germline V gene, CDR1 is MNHEY and CDR2 is SVGEGT. The CDR3 DNA reads as TGTGCCAGCAGTTACTCGCACAGATACGAGCAGTACTTC. It yields the protein CASSYSHRYEQYF.

This clone appeared a single time. The chain joins TRBV19 to TRBJ1-3; 7 bases align to TRBD1. Germline trimming cut 6 bases from V and 0 bases from J; bases unmatched to any gene: 2. Germline V gene sequence: CDR1 LNHDA, CDR2 SQIVND (reference sequence). The CDR3 is 14 residues long. The CDR3 coding sequence is TGTGCCAGTAGGGGACAGATCTCTGGAAACACCATATATTTT. Encoded protein: CASRGQISGNTIYF.

This clone was counted a single time. V is TRBV6-6 and J is TRBJ2-3, with TRBD1 matching over 7 bases. Per germline, CDR1 MNHNY and CDR2 SVGAGI (reference sequence). The J segment lost 2 bases and the V segment lost 4 bases, leaving 9 bases of the junction unmatched. The CDR3 runs 16 residues. The CDR3 coding sequence is TGTGCCAGCAGTTTACAGGGGAACGCACTCACAGATACGCAGTATTTT. Its translation is CASSLQGNALTDTQYF.

V and J are TRBV20-1 and TRBJ1-2; 8 nucleotides match TRBD1. Germline V lookup: CDR1 DFQATT, CDR2 SNEGSKA (reference sequence). J gave up 2 bases and V 3 bases, and 5 bases lay outside the gene matches. The CDR3 totals 14 residues. This chain's CDR3 is CSASLRDRNYGYTF. The CDR3 DNA is TGCAGTGCTAGTTTGCGGGACAGGAACTATGGCTACACCTTC.

This sequence joins TRBV4-2 and TRBJ1-3; D possibly corresponds to TRBD1 (5 bases). The CDR3 is made up of 14 amino acids. Germline lookup yields CDR1 LGHNA and CDR2 YNFKEQ. Trimming removed 4 bases at V and 3 bases at J, with 10 bases between. CDR3 sequence reads: CASSLQGGGNTIYF. As DNA, the CDR3 is TGTGCCAGCAGCCTTCAGGGAGGTGGAAACACCATATATTTT.

The chain combines TRBV30 with TRBJ2-7; 7 bases match TRBD2. The CDR3 has 14 amino acids. V lost 3 bases and J lost 6; bases outside the gene matches: 11. Per germline, CDR1 GTSNPN and CDR2 SVGIG (reference sequence). CDR3 coding DNA: TGTGCCTGGAGCGAAAAAGCGGGGTCCGGCGAGCAGTACTTC. It yields the protein CAWSEKAGSGEQYF.

The V call is TRBV14, the J call TRBJ1-1, with D tentatively TRBD1 (5 bases). The CDR3 runs 16 residues. V was shortened by 6 bases and J by 3 bases, with 20 bases between the two germline ends. Germline V CDR1 and CDR2: SGHDN, FVKESK. The DNA of the CDR3 is TGTGCCAGCAGACGAAAGACCCAGGGCGGAGACACTGAAGCTTTCTTT. This sequence encodes CASRRKTQGGDTEAFF.

V and J are TRBV5-1 and TRBJ1-5, with 7 bases identical to TRBD1. V dropped 4 bases and J dropped 4; count of bases not matched to a gene: 17. The CDR3 runs 18 residues. CDR1 and CDR2 from the germline V gene are SGHRS and YFSETQ. CDR3 nucleotide sequence: TGCGCCAGCAGCCCCGGACAGGCCGCGTTCTCTTATAATCAGCCCCAGCATTTT. Residues: CASSPGQAAFSYNQPQHF.

J is TRBJ1-3 and V is TRBV7-8, with D maybe TRBD1 (6 bases). Trimming removed 1 base from V and 0 bases from J, with 13 bases in between. This CDR3 contains 17 residues. Looked up from germline, CDR1 is SGHVS and CDR2 is FQNEAQ. The CDR3 reads CASSLVFGTSSGNTIYF. CDR3 bases: TGTGCCAGCAGCTTAGTTTTTGGGACAAGCTCTGGAAACACCATATATTTT.

This chain joins TRBV30 and TRBJ1-5; D call uncertain. This CDR3 contains 14 residues. Trimming removed 3 bases from V and 0 bases from J, with 9 bases in between. CDR1 and CDR2 from the germline V gene are GTSNPN and SVGIG (reference sequence). The CDR3 loop reads CAWRSSLSNQPQHF. The CDR3 nucleotides read TGTGCCTGGAGATCCTCCCTTAGCAATCAGCCCCAGCATTTT.

V and J are TRBV3-1 (or the pseudogene TRBV3-2) and TRBJ1-1; a possible D gene is TRBD1 (5 bases). CDR1 is LGHDT, CDR2 YNNKEL, per germline (reference sequence). The CDR3 loop spans 14 amino acids. With 0 bases removed from V and 2 bases from J, the gap between germline ends came to 7 bases. In DNA form, the CDR3 reads TGTGCCAGCAGCCAAGACGGACAAAACACTGAAGCTTTCTTT. Translating it yields CASSQDGQNTEAFF.

The chain is built from TRBV19 and TRBJ1-2; D is uncertain. The CDR3 covers 18 residues. Trimming shortened V by 3 bases and J by 1 base, and 21 bases separated the two germline ends. Germline V gives CDR1 LNHDA, CDR2 SQIVND (reference sequence). For the CDR3, the DNA is TGTGCCAGTAGTATCCCCGGCAAGATATTACAGAATAACTATGGCTACACCTTC. This translates into CASSIPGKILQNNYGYTF.

In regard to this clone: Other DNA variants within this sample encode the same CDR3. The chain uses TRBV6-5 and TRBJ2-2; D unclear. V was clipped by 0 bases and J by 2 bases, with 10 bases between them. The CDR3 loop spans 16 amino acids. CDR1 and CDR2 from the germline V gene are MNHEY and SVGAGI. The CDR3 nucleotides are TGTGCCAGCAGTTACTCGATGGGCAGAAACACCGGGGAGCTGTTTTTT. It is translated as CASSYSMGRNTGELFF.

The rearrangement links TRBV25-1 to TRBJ2-2; D is possibly TRBD2 (6 bases). Per germline, CDR1 MGHDK and CDR2 SYGVNS. Trimming removed 2 bases at V and 5 bases at J, with 12 bases between. The CDR3 extends over 15 amino acids. Written as DNA, the CDR3 is TGTGCCAGCAGTGAACCTGGGAGGCGGACCGGGGAGCTGTTTTTT. Its protein is CASSEPGRRTGELFF.

This sequence joins TRBV9 and TRBJ2-3; 11 bases map to TRBD2. The V segment lost 2 bases and the J segment 3 bases; nucleotides outside the gene matches: 8. Germline V gene sequence: CDR1 SGDLS, CDR2 YYNGEE. The CDR3 is 17 residues long. For the CDR3, the DNA is TGTGCCAGCAGCGTGTCAGGACTAGCGGGTCGAACAGATACGCAGTATTTT. It translates to CASSVSGLAGRTDTQYF.

This clone was seen a single time. The chain couples TRBV5-5 to TRBJ2-3; a possible D gene is TRBD1 (6 bases). The CDR3 spans 15 residues. Germline lookup yields CDR1 SGHKS and CDR2 YYEKEE (reference sequence). Trimming removed 4 bases from V and 2 bases from J, with 14 bases in between. The CDR3 loop is CASSPWTATTDTQYF. CDR3 sequence (DNA): TGTGCCAGCAGCCCCTGGACAGCCACCACAGATACGCAGTATTTT.

The rearrangement uses TRBV4-3 and TRBJ1-5; the match to TRBD1 covers 7 bases. The CDR3 is 15 amino acids. J gave up 5 bases and V 1 base, and 5 bases lay outside the gene matches. Germline CDR1 and CDR2: LGHNA and YSLEER. The CDR3 here is CASSQGQGFDQPQHF. DNA for the CDR3: TGCGCCAGCAGCCAAGGACAGGGTTTTGATCAGCCCCAGCATTTT.

This chain links TRBV5-1 with TRBJ1-4, with 10 bases fitting TRBD1. The CDR3 runs to 15 residues. Germline V CDR1 and CDR2: SGHRS, YFSETQ. The trim removed 5 bases at V and 8 bases at J, leaving 9 bases unmatched. CDR3 protein: CASSRGQGVGEKLFF. In DNA, the CDR3 is TGCGCCAGCAGTCGAGGACAGGGGGTAGGAGAAAAACTGTTTTTT.

The chain uses TRBV5-8 and TRBJ1-1, with no clear D. Germline CDR1 and CDR2: SGHTS and YDEGEE. CDR3 size: 14 residues. Trimming took 4 bases from V and 2 from J, leaving 12 bases between them. The CDR3, as DNA: TGTGCCAGCAGCCGAGGCCTATCCAACACTGAAGCTTTCTTT. Translating gives CASSRGLSNTEAFF. The whole variable domain, remainder taken from reference TRBV5-8 and TRBJ1-1, is EAGVTQSPTHLIKTRGQQATLRCSPISGHTSVYWYQQALGLGLQFLLWYDEGEERNRGNFPPRFSGRQFPNYSSELNVNALELEDSALYLCASSRGLSNTEAFFGQGTRLTVV.

The chain uses TRBV2 and TRBJ2-1, with TRBD2 matching over 10 bases. The CDR3 is 14 residues long. Germline CDR1 and CDR2: SNHLY and FYNNEI. V lost 7 bases to trimming and J lost 4 bases; unmatched junction nucleotides: 4. For the CDR3, the DNA is TGTGCCAGCAACGAGCGGGGGGGATACAATGAGCAGTTCTTC. This gives the protein CASNERGGYNEQFF.

The V and J genes are TRBV10-3 and TRBJ2-2, with D possibly TRBD2 on 6 matching bases. The CDR3 has 13 amino acids. Germline lookup yields CDR1 ENHRY and CDR2 SYGVKD. Trimming pared 6 bases from V and 4 bases from J, leaving 9 bases between. CDR3 sequence (DNA): TGTGCCATCAGGGACTACCCCACCGGGGAGCTGTTTTTT. This translates into CAIRDYPTGELFF.

J is TRBJ1-6 and V is TRBV7-8; D ambiguous. The CDR3 sequence is 14 residues long. Per germline, CDR1 SGHVS and CDR2 FQNEAQ. V lost 2 bases to trimming and J lost 7 bases, with 9 bases between them. CDR3 nucleotide sequence: TGTGCCAGCAGCTTAACGGCGGGGAATTCACCCCTCCACTTT. Translation: CASSLTAGNSPLHF. The variable domain in full, with the rest retrieved from reference TRBV7-8 and TRBJ1-6, is GAGVSQSPRYKVAKRGQDVALRCDPISGHVSLFWYQQALGQGPEFLTYFQNEAQLDKSGLPSDRFFAERPEGSVSTLKIQRTQQEDSAVYLCASSLTAGNSPLHFGNGTRLTVT.

The chain links TRBV3-1 (or the pseudogene TRBV3-2) to TRBJ2-1, with 9 bases fitting TRBD1. The CDR3 has 14 amino acids. The V gene's germline CDR1 is LGHDT and CDR2 YNNKEL (reference sequence). V trimming: 4 bases; J trimming: 5 bases; junction bases outside the gene matches: 3. CDR3 in amino acids: CASSLWDRDNEQFF. In nucleotides, the CDR3 is TGTGCCAGCAGCCTGTGGGACAGGGACAATGAGCAGTTCTTC.

The rearrangement joins TRBV5-5 to TRBJ1-2; tentatively, D is TRBD1 (6 bases). Germline V gene sequence: CDR1 SGHKS, CDR2 YYEKEE (reference sequence). This CDR3 comprises 14 residues. V dropped 2 bases and J dropped 8 bases, with 16 bases sitting between them. CDR3 sequence reads: CASSLTGGAVGYTF. Here the CDR3 DNA reads TGTGCCAGCAGCTTAACGGGGGGCGCAGTGGGCTACACCTTC.

Regarding this clone: The junction departs from the called germline gene at one end, perhaps through a read error. V gene TRBV6-2 or TRBV6-3 combines with J gene TRBJ1-1, with TRBD1 matching 8 bases. Germline CDR1 reads MNHEY; CDR2 reads SVGEGT. This CDR3 spans 15 amino acids. As DNA, the CDR3 is TGTGCCAGCAATTACGGACAGGGCGGGATCGCTGAAGCTTTCTTT. It yields the protein CASNYGQGGIAEAFF.